By frequency in the sample, the clone carrying this T cell receptor beta chain is medium-sized. Its target is unknown. The CDR3 is 15 amino acids. The V gene end was trimmed by 0 bases and the J gene end by 6 bases; junction bases not matched to a gene: 2. Per the germline V gene, CDR1 is LGHNA and CDR2 is YNFKEQ. The source of the sample is a study of T cell responses to AZD1222 COVID-19 vaccine. Study-level points and caveats: Increases in Spike-specific TCR breadth and depth were seen after two AZD1222 doses.

Sequencing used immunoSEQ multiplex PCR; TCRdb keeps in-frame clones, though not all of them. The sample holds under 70,000 clones, 79% seen once. This specimen consisted of peripheral blood, obtained on day 0 of MenACWY control vaccination. The sequence derives from an adult in good health. The rearrangement joins TRBV4-2 to TRBJ2-1, with 10 nucleotides matching TRBD2. The CDR3: CASSQEAGGPNEQFF. CDR3 nucleotide sequence: TGTGCCAGCAGCCAAGAAGCGGGGGGGCCCAATGAGCAGTTCTTC.